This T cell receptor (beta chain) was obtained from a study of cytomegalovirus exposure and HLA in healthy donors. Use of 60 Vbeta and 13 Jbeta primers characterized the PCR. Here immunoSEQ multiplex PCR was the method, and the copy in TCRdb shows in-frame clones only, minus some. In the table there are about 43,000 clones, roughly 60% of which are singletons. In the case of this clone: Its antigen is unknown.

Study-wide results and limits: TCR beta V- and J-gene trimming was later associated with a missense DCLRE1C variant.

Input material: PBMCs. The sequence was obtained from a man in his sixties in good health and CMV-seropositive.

CDR3: CASSERLAGENEQFF. The CDR3 DNA is TGTGCCAGCAGTGAGCGACTAGCGGGAGAAAATGAGCAGTTCTTC. The V gene is TRBV2, the J gene TRBJ2-1; TRBD2 matches at 12 bases. With 3 bases clipped from V and 7 bases from J, the junction kept 4 bases outside the gene matches. The CDR3 is 15 residues long. Looked up from germline, CDR1 is SNHLY and CDR2 is FYNNEI.